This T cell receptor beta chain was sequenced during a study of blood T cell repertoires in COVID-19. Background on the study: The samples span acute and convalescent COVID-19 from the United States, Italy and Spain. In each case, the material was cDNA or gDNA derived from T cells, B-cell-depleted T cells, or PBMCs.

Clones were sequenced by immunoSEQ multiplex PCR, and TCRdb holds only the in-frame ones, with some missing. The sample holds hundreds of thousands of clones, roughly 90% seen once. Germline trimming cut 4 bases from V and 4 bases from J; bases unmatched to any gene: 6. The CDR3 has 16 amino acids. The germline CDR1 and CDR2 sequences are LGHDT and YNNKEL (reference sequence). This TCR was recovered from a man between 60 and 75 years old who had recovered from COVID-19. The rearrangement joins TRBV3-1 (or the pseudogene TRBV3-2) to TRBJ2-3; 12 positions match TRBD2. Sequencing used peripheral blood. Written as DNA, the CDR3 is TGTGCCAGCAGCCCTAGCGGGGGGGCCCGTGCAGATACGCAGTATTTT. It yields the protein CASSPSGGARADTQYF.